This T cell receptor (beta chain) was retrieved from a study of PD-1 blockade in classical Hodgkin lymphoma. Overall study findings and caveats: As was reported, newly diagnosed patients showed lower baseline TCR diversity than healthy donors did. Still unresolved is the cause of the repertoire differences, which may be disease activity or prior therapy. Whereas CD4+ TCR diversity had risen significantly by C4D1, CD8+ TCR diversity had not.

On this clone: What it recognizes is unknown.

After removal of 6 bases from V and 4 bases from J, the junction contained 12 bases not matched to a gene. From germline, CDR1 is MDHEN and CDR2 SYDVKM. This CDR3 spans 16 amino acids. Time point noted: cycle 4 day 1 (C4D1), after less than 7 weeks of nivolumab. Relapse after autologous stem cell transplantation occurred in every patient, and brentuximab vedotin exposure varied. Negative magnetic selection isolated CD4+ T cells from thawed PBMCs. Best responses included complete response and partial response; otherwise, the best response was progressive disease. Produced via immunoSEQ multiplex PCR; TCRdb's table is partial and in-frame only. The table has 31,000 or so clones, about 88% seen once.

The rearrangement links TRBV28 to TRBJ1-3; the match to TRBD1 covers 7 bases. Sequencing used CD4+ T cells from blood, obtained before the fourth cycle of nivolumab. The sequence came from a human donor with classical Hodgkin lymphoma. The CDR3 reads CASRPHTTGDGNTIYF. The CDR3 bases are TGTGCCAGCAGGCCACACACAACAGGGGACGGAAACACCATATATTTT.